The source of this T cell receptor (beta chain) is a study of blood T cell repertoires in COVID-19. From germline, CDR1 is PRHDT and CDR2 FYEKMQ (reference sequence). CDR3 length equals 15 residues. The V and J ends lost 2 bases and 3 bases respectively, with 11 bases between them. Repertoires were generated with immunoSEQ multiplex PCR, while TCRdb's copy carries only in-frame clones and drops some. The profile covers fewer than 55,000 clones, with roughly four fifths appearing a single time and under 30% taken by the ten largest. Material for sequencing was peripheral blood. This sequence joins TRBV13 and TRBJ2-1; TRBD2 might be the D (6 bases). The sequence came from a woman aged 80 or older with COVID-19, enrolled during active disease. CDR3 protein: CASSLRGILYNEQFF. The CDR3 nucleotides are TGTGCCAGCAGCTTACGGGGGATTCTCTACAATGAGCAGTTCTTC.